This T cell receptor (beta chain) was observed in a study of CD8 T cells in ankylosing spondylitis. Whole-study findings and limits: In ankylosing spondylitis patients, matched synovial fluid reportedly showed significant enrichment of disease-linked clones.

The germline V and J ends were trimmed by 0 bases and 6 bases, with 9 bases remaining between them. CDR1 and CDR2 from the germline V gene are SGHRS and YFSETQ. The CDR3 is 14 amino acids. A note on this clonotype: Its target is not known.

A single record per CDR3 protein comes from TCRdb applying MiXCR to the 5' RACE reads. The profile shows around 280,000 distinct CDR3 sequences, around 20% of them singletons. The rearrangement uses TRBV5-1 and TRBJ2-2; no clear D gene. The TCR originated in a male donor with ankylosing spondylitis or in good health (not recorded which). What was sequenced was blood, either unsorted or a sorted T cell fraction (not recorded which). CDR3: CASSLVSVAGELFF. CDR3 nucleotides: TGCGCCAGCAGCTTGGTGTCCGTTGCCGGGGAGCTGTTTTTT. The full variable domain, in which reference TRBV5-1 and TRBJ2-2 provide the parts outside the CDR3, is KAGVTQTPRYLIKTRGQQVTLSCSPISGHRSVSWYQQTPGQGLQFLFEYFSETQRNKGNFPGRFSGRQFSNSRSEMNVSTLELGDSALYLCASSLVSVAGELFFGEGSRLTVL.